The rows below give T cell receptor beta chains drawn from one sample of a study of CD8 T cells in Susac syndrome. One entry per CDR3 protein results from TCRdb running MiXCR on the immunoSEQ multiplex PCR reads. This repertoire shows some 120,000 distinct CDR3 sequences, about 90% found once; its top ten account for approximately 0.12%. Sequencing used CD8+ T cells from PBMCs. The origin of the receptors is a human donor in good health. Both conserved end residues are part of each CDR3. D genes are given only for firm matches. Expanded clones get a size class; other rows say once, few or many, or leave the size out.

J: TRBJ1-6
D: -
V: TRBV5-6
size: -
DNA: TGTGCCAGCAGCCCGGGCCCCTATAATTCACCCCTCCACTTT
CDR3: CASSPGPYNSPLHF

J: TRBJ1-1
D: -
V: TRBV7-2
size: -
DNA: TGTGCCAGCAGCTTACTAAGGGGAAGTCACACTGAAGCTTTCTTT
CDR3: CASSLLRGSHTEAFF

J: TRBJ2-1
D: TRBD2
V: TRBV3-1
size: -
DNA: TGTGCCAGCAGCCAACAAGCGGGAGCCTACAATGAGCAGTTCTTC
CDR3: CASSQQAGAYNEQFF

J: TRBJ1-6
D: -
V: TRBV6-5
size: -
DNA: TGTGCCAGCACAACAGGGAGTTCACCCCTCCACTTT
CDR3: CASTTGSSPLHF

J: TRBJ1-1
D: -
V: TRBV11-2
size: -
DNA: TGTGCCAGCAGCTTAGGGTATCGAGCTGAAGCTTTCTTT
CDR3: CASSLGYRAEAFF

J: TRBJ2-3
D: -
V: TRBV20-1
size: -
DNA: TGCAGTGCTAGTGCCTCAACAAGCACAGATACGCAGTATTTT
CDR3: CSASASTSTDTQYF

J: TRBJ1-5
D: -
V: TRBV5-7
size: -
DNA: TGTGCCAGCAAGATCAGGGGTGAGCCCCAGCATTTT
CDR3: CASKIRGEPQHF

J: TRBJ2-3
D: TRBD2
V: TRBV7-9
size: -
DNA: TGTGCCAGCAGCTTAGAAGCGGGAGGGCTAGATACGCAGTATTTT
CDR3: CASSLEAGGLDTQYF

J: TRBJ1-4
D: -
V: TRBV20-1
size: -
DNA: TGCAGTGCTAGCCCACTTAACAGGTGGGAGGAAAAACTGTTTTTT
CDR3: CSASPLNRWEEKLFF

J: TRBJ1-3
D: -
V: TRBV29-1
size: -
DNA: TGCAGCGTTGAAGGGGGACGAGGGGTTGGAAACACCATATATTTT
CDR3: CSVEGGRGVGNTIYF

J: TRBJ2-3
D: TRBD2
V: TRBV7-2
size: -
DNA: TGTGCCAGCAGCTTAAAAGCGGGGGGAGATACGCAGTATTTT
CDR3: CASSLKAGGDTQYF

J: TRBJ1-3
D: -
V: TRBV5-1
size: -
DNA: TGCGCCAGCAGAATGTCTGGGGGAAACACCATATATTTT
CDR3: CASRMSGGNTIYF

J: TRBJ1-6
D: TRBD1
V: TRBV3-1
size: -
DNA: TGTGCCAGCAGCCAAGTAGGAGGGGGCCGCGGTTCACCCCTCCACTTT
CDR3: CASSQVGGGRGSPLHF

J: TRBJ1-6
D: -
V: TRBV19
size: -
DNA: TGTGCCAGTAAGGGCCTTAATTCACCCCTCCACTTT
CDR3: CASKGLNSPLHF

J: TRBJ2-5
D: TRBD1
V: TRBV5-8
size: -
DNA: TGTGCCAGCAGCTTGGGACAGGGGGCTCTAGGGACCCAGTACTTC
CDR3: CASSLGQGALGTQYF

J: TRBJ2-1
D: TRBD2
V: TRBV6-2/TRBV6-3
size: once
DNA: TGTGCCAGCACCGGGGGGGGTTCCTACAATGAGCAGTTCTTC
CDR3: CASTGGGSYNEQFF

J: TRBJ1-2
D: -
V: TRBV21-1
size: -
DNA: TGTGCCAGCAGCAAATGGAGCGTCCGGGGAGGCTACACCTTC
CDR3: CASSKWSVRGGYTF

J: TRBJ2-5
D: TRBD2
V: TRBV20-1
size: -
DNA: TGCAGTGCTACCCAGCGGGAGGTTAAAGAGACCCAGTACTTC
CDR3: CSATQREVKETQYF

J: TRBJ2-3
D: -
V: TRBV23-1
size: once
DNA: TGCGCCAACAGTCAACAGAAATCTGGGGATACGCAGTATTTT
CDR3: CANSQQKSGDTQYF

J: TRBJ2-6
D: -
V: TRBV7-2
size: -
DNA: TGTGCCAGCAGCTTGACGGGAGTCTCTGGGGCCAACGTCCTGACTTTC
CDR3: CASSLTGVSGANVLTF

J: TRBJ1-1
D: -
V: TRBV6-5
size: -
DNA: TGTGCCAGCAGTTACTCTGGGGACTTTAGTGAAGCTTTCTTT
CDR3: CASSYSGDFSEAFF

J: TRBJ2-6
D: TRBD1
V: TRBV7-9
size: -
DNA: TGTGCCAGCAGCTTAGAGGGGACAGCCAGCTCTGGGGCCAACGTCCTGACTTTC
CDR3: CASSLEGTASSGANVLTF

J: TRBJ2-7
D: -
V: TRBV20-1
size: -
DNA: TGCAGTGCTAGCTACGACAGGACCTACGAGCAGTACTTC
CDR3: CSASYDRTYEQYF

J: TRBJ1-5
D: -
V: TRBV18
size: -
DNA: TGTGCCAGCTCACAGGGCGGTGGCAATCAGCCCCAGCATTTT
CDR3: CASSQGGGNQPQHF

J: TRBJ1-2
D: TRBD1
V: TRBV20-1
size: -
DNA: TGCAGTGCGGGGGCGACAGGGGGCGCGTCTGGCTACACCTTC
CDR3: CSAGATGGASGYTF

J: TRBJ1-2
D: -
V: TRBV4-3
size: -
DNA: TGCGCCAGCAGCCGAGGCCTGTCTAACTATGGCTACACCTTC
CDR3: CASSRGLSNYGYTF

J: TRBJ2-5
D: TRBD2
V: TRBV28
size: -
DNA: TGTGCCAGCAGTCAACTAGCGGGGGCCCAAATCAAAGAGACCCAGTACTTC
CDR3: CASSQLAGAQIKETQYF

J: TRBJ2-1
D: TRBD1
V: TRBV29-1
size: -
DNA: TGCAGCGTTGTACCACAGGGGACCTACAATGAGCAGTTCTTC
CDR3: CSVVPQGTYNEQFF

J: TRBJ1-1
D: -
V: TRBV19
size: once
DNA: TGTGCCAGTAGTATAGCCCCAGGGAACACTGAAGCTTTCTTT
CDR3: CASSIAPGNTEAFF

J: TRBJ2-1
D: TRBD2
V: TRBV20-1
size: -
DNA: TGCAGTGCCCCTTTGGCGGGGGTCGGTGAGCAGTTCTTC
CDR3: CSAPLAGVGEQFF

J: TRBJ1-2
D: -
V: TRBV20-1
size: -
DNA: TGCAGTGCTAGGATCCCCAGAATCTATGGCTACACCTTC
CDR3: CSARIPRIYGYTF

J: TRBJ1-3
D: -
V: TRBV7-2
size: -
DNA: TGTGCCAGCAGCTTAACAAGGGCTGGAAACACCATATATTTT
CDR3: CASSLTRAGNTIYF

J: TRBJ2-3
D: TRBD2
V: TRBV6-1
size: -
DNA: TGTGCCAGCAGTGAAGCGCTTCTGGCGGGAGGTCCCACAGATACGCAGTATTTT
CDR3: CASSEALLAGGPTDTQYF

J: TRBJ1-1
D: TRBD1
V: TRBV9
size: -
DNA: TGTGCCAGCAGCCCCGGGGACAGGGTGAACACTGAAGCTTTCTTT
CDR3: CASSPGDRVNTEAFF

J: TRBJ2-5
D: TRBD1
V: TRBV29-1
size: -
DNA: TGCAGCGTTGGAAGTCTTGGCGTACAGGGGGAGACCCAGTACTTC
CDR3: CSVGSLGVQGETQYF

J: TRBJ1-2
D: -
V: TRBV27
size: once
DNA: TGTGCCAGCCACCTGGGTGGGGACACGATTGACTTGGGAGGCTACACCTTC
CDR3: CASHLGGDTIDLGGYTF

J: TRBJ1-2
D: -
V: TRBV3-1
size: -
DNA: TGTGCCAGCAGCCACGGGGTTCGAAATGGCTACACCTTC
CDR3: CASSHGVRNGYTF

J: TRBJ2-6
D: -
V: TRBV7-6
size: -
DNA: TGTGCCAGCAGCTTACAAGCTGGGGCCAACGTCCTGACTTTC
CDR3: CASSLQAGANVLTF

J: TRBJ2-1
D: TRBD2
V: TRBV3-1
size: -
DNA: TGTGCCACCCGGGGGGGGGAAGGCCCTATTGACAATGAGCAGTTCTTC
CDR3: CATRGGEGPIDNEQFF

J: TRBJ1-5
D: -
V: TRBV7-9
size: -
DNA: TGTGCCAGCAGCTTATTCGGAGGATATAGCAATCAGCCCCAGCATTTT
CDR3: CASSLFGGYSNQPQHF

J: TRBJ1-5
D: TRBD1
V: TRBV20-1
size: -
DNA: TGCAGTGCTAGCCCTGGGACAGGGAAGCAGCCCCAGCATTTT
CDR3: CSASPGTGKQPQHF

J: TRBJ1-1
D: TRBD1
V: TRBV10-3
size: -
DNA: TGTGCCATCAGTGAAACACAGGGGGTAGTGAACACTGAAGCTTTCTTT
CDR3: CAISETQGVVNTEAFF

J: TRBJ2-1
D: -
V: TRBV27
size: once
DNA: TGTGCCAGCAGTTTATCGCGCACGGGGGCCTACAATGAGCAGTTCTTC
CDR3: CASSLSRTGAYNEQFF

J: TRBJ2-1
D: TRBD1
V: TRBV29-1
size: -
DNA: TGCAGCGTTGAAGGGACAGGGAACTCCTACAATGAGCAGTTCTTC
CDR3: CSVEGTGNSYNEQFF

J: TRBJ2-7
D: -
V: TRBV12-3/TRBV12-4
size: -
DNA: TGTGCCAGCAGTGATCCTTTTGAGCAGTACTTC
CDR3: CASSDPFEQYF

J: TRBJ2-7
D: -
V: TRBV5-4
size: -
DNA: TGTGCCAGCAGCTTGGTGGGTAGGGCCCCCCTCGAGCAGTACTTC
CDR3: CASSLVGRAPLEQYF

J: TRBJ1-2
D: -
V: TRBV29-1
size: -
DNA: TGCAGCGTTAGGTTTTTGCGGCAGGCGGAAGTAAACTATGGCTACACCTTC
CDR3: CSVRFLRQAEVNYGYTF

J: TRBJ2-7
D: TRBD1
V: TRBV5-1
size: -
DNA: TGCGCCAGCGGACAGGGCCACTACGAGCAGTACTTC
CDR3: CASGQGHYEQYF